This T cell receptor beta chain derives from a study of blood T cell repertoires in COVID-19. At the level of the study: From the United States, Italy and Spain came samples of acute and convalescent COVID-19. Sample material is recorded as cDNA or gDNA derived from T cells, B-cell-depleted T cells, or PBMCs.

As processed by the authors: Estimated nucleated cell counts came from reference gene primer amplification. Here immunoSEQ multiplex PCR was the method, and the copy in TCRdb shows in-frame clones only, minus some. V and J calls and clone size are copied from that table; D and trimming were computed from the DNA. The data hold around 270,000 clones, with approximately 86% observed a single time. Deletions cut 0 bases from V and 6 bases from J, with 17 bases between. Per the germline V gene, CDR1 is LGHDT and CDR2 is YNNKEL (reference sequence). This CDR3 spans 16 amino acids. The TCR originated in a man aged 30-40 years with active or convalescent COVID-19. V usage is TRBV3-1 (or the pseudogene TRBV3-2) and J usage is TRBJ1-2; D not resolved. Sequenced sample: peripheral blood. The CDR3 loop reads CASSQEFTPAANGYTF. The CDR3 nucleotides are TGTGCCAGCAGCCAAGAATTCACGCCCGCTGCTAATGGCTACACCTTC.